This T cell receptor beta chain came from a study of blood T cell repertoires in COVID-19 (TCRdb year 2020). For the study in its entirety: The collaborator samples originated in the United States, Italy and Spain and spanned the acute and convalescent phases of COVID-19. The dataset comprised deeply sampled blood TCRbeta repertoires from subjects exposed to, actively infected with, or recovered from COVID-19. Where available, HLA class I and class II types were obtained from metadata supplied by the sample provider rather than from assay-based typing. Samples came from the ongoing ImmuneRACE study (first 160 participants) plus 1,254 subjects from 6 global collaborators. The repertoires were made available in a free public database intended to serve as a resource for research on the immune response to SARS-CoV-2. The prospective study material was composed of cDNA or gDNA derived from T cells, B-cell-depleted T cells, or PBMCs. The sample metadata nearly always contained a de-identified subject ID, COVID-19 status, age in years and sex.

TCRbeta CDR3 regions were amplified from genomic DNA using the immunoSEQ Assay, a bias-controlled multiplex PCR. Processing in the source paper ran as follows. The number of nucleated cells in each sample was estimated by amplification of reference gene primers within the assay. To quantify the absolute abundance of each unique TCRbeta CDR3 rearrangement, sequence reads were collapsed and filtered. For each sample, productive Simpson clonality was calculated by taking the square root of Simpson's diversity index across productive rearrangements. Here the immuneACCESS table is served through TCRdb, limited to in-frame sequences with V and J called. Missing clones are a known gap in these copies; in checked studies unresolved V genes cover under half, and the rest lacks a known reason. The DNA gave D and trimming, while V, J and clone size come from that table. The sample contains a few hundred thousand clones, about 88% of them found a single time. About 3.5% of the sample belongs to the ten largest clones.

The paper as a whole reports these results and caveats: The amount of clinical and demographic metadata varied by source and participant and was provided uncurated.

Points on this clone: This clone's antigen is unknown. Base qualities are not at hand, and no much larger clone is one base apart.

Each collaborating institution followed its own protocols to collect whole blood in K2EDTA tubes. Collaborator samples were shipped for TCRbeta analysis as frozen whole blood, isolated PBMCs, or DNA extracted from either sample type. Taken from the germline V gene, the CDR1 and CDR2 loops are MNHEY and SVGEGT. Including the terminal cysteine and phenylalanine, the CDR3 comprises 14 residues. Just CDR3 DNA is preserved here, 42 bases in frame from base 1. V lost 4 bases and J lost 3 bases; the stretch between them is 13 bases long. Sequencing was carried out using peripheral blood. This clonotype originated in a man younger than 30 with active or convalescent COVID-19. Recombination joined TRBV6-2 or TRBV6-3 with TRBJ2-7; perhaps TRBD2 is the D gene, with 6 bases matching. The CDR3 protein sequence reads: CASSSFSGYYEQYF. The bases read TGTGCCAGCAGTTCCTTTAGCGGATACTACGAGCAGTACTTC.